Below, 10 T cell receptor beta chains from the same sample are listed, as sequenced in a study of patients and donors after allogeneic stem cell transplantation. TCRdb re-called the RT-PCR reads through MiXCR, storing one row per CDR3 protein. The repertoire has roughly 8,400 distinct CDR3 sequences, under 5% of them found once; the top ten carry 20%. Source material: blood, either unsorted or a sorted T cell fraction (not recorded which). The receptor set was obtained from a human donor who was either an allogeneic HSCT recipient or a stem cell or donor lymphocyte infusion donor (not recorded which). It is not recorded whose cells these are; they may come from a transplant donor.

This clonotype was counted at least ten times. The chain uses TRBV10-3 and TRBJ2-1; possible D gene TRBD1, 6 bases. The CDR3 runs to 12 residues. Looked up from germline, CDR1 is ENHRY and CDR2 is SYGVKD. V dropped 4 bases and J dropped 7 bases, with 8 bases sitting between them. The CDR3 bases are TGTGCCATCAGTGGGGGGCGGAATGAGCAGTTCTTC. Amino acid sequence: CAISGGRNEQFF.

By its share, this clonotype is medium-sized. The genes are TRBV5-8 and TRBJ2-1; 12 bases map to TRBD2. V lost 4 bases and J lost 8; bases outside the gene matches: 10. Germline V CDR1 and CDR2: SGHTS, YDEGEE. CDR3 length: 16 residues. The CDR3 protein is CASSHFRLAGAHEQFF. The CDR3 nucleotides read TGTGCCAGCAGCCATTTCAGACTAGCGGGAGCACATGAGCAGTTCTTC.

The table lists this clonotype with many counts. The rearrangement uses TRBV24-1 and TRBJ2-6; possibly TRBD1 for D (6 bases). This CDR3 region has 15 residues. Per the germline V gene, CDR1 is KGHDR and CDR2 is SFDVKD. Deletions cut 6 bases from V and 4 bases from J, with 12 bases between. The CDR3 is CATSQQGPGANVLTF. For the CDR3, the DNA is TGTGCCACCAGTCAACAGGGACCCGGGGCCAACGTCCTGACTTTC.

Sample share makes this clonotype medium-sized (0.01 to 0.1%). V is TRBV7-9 and J is TRBJ1-4; 7 positions agree with TRBD1. Looked up from germline, CDR1 is SEHNR and CDR2 is FQNEAQ (reference sequence). With 4 bases clipped from V and 6 bases from J, the junction kept 14 bases outside the gene matches. The CDR3 loop spans 17 amino acids. CDR3 DNA: TGTGCCAGCAGCTACCACCCCGACAGGGCTGAAGATGAAAAACTGTTTTTT. Translating gives CASSYHPDRAEDEKLFF.

This clonotype was counted many times. The chain is built from TRBV29-1 and TRBJ2-5; D ambiguous. There are 12 residues in the CDR3. Trimming left V 6 bases short and J 0 bases short, with 8 bases between. Germline V gene lookup returns CDR1 SQVTM and CDR2 ANQGSEA. CDR3 region: CSVLPYQETQYF. In nucleotides, the CDR3 is TGCAGCGTCCTGCCGTACCAAGAGACCCAGTACTTC.

This clonotype was counted at least ten times. The chain is built from TRBV3-1 and TRBJ2-7; TRBD2 aligns across 9 bases. The trim removed 6 bases at V and 2 bases at J, leaving 8 bases unmatched. In germline, CDR1 is LGHDT, CDR2 YNNKEL (reference sequence). The CDR3 contains 15 residues. CDR3 protein: CASSTVSGSTYEQYF. The CDR3, as DNA: TGTGCCAGCAGTACCGTTAGCGGGAGCACCTACGAGCAGTACTTC.

This clonotype is medium-sized. The J gene is TRBJ2-1, the V gene TRBV29-1; 7 positions agree with TRBD2. V lost 4 bases to trimming and J lost 10 bases; unmatched junction nucleotides: 10. CDR3 length: 13 residues. Looked up from germline, CDR1 is SQVTM and CDR2 is ANQGSEA. For the CDR3, the DNA is TGCAGCGTTGGCGGGAGTAGCCCTCGGGAGCAGTTCTTC. Its protein product is CSVGGSSPREQFF.

At least ten counts were recorded for this clonotype. CDR3 loop: CASSLAYGGLPSYEQYF. CDR3 sequence (DNA): TGTGCCAGCAGCTTGGCATATGGGGGACTGCCCTCCTACGAGCAGTACTTC. The chain employs TRBV11-2 and TRBJ2-7, with a possible D match to TRBD2 (6 bases). Germline CDR1 and CDR2: SGHAT and FQNNGV. This CDR3 is 17 amino acids long. The V end was cut by 3 bases, the J end by 0 bases, with 18 bases between.

This clonotype was seen many times. The rearrangement links TRBV11-3 to TRBJ2-1; D remains ambiguous. The CDR3 contains 11 residues. The V gene's germline CDR1 is SGHNT and CDR2 YENEEA. Trimming pared 4 bases from V and 6 bases from J, leaving 4 bases between. The CDR3 reads CASSSGNEQFF. The CDR3 coding sequence is TGTGCCAGCAGCTCGGGCAATGAGCAGTTCTTC.

This clonotype was picked up many times. J is TRBJ2-1 and V is TRBV27, with TRBD2 matching over 10 bases. V lost 2 bases, J lost 6 bases, and 4 bases stayed unmatched. The CDR3 consists of 15 residues. Germline assignment: CDR1 MNHEY and CDR2 SMNVEV (reference sequence). CDR3 protein: CASSLRLAGVNEQFF. CDR3 DNA sequence: TGTGCCAGCAGTTTAAGGCTAGCGGGAGTCAATGAGCAGTTCTTC.